The rows below give T cell receptor beta chains drawn from one sample of a study of response to subunit inactivated influenza vaccine. TCRdb redid the calling of the RT-PCR reads with MiXCR, one entry per CDR3 protein. The table shows under 950,000 distinct CDR3 sequences, with approximately 21% occurring only once. The material sequenced was PBMCs from blood, taken more than 4 days after vaccination. The receptors shown here come from a man aged 50 or older who received an inactivated influenza vaccine. Each CDR3 is given with its conserved first and last residue. D genes are given only for firm matches. A row's size may be missing; if present it is once, few, many or a size class.

D	J	size	V	CDR3	DNA
.	TRBJ1-2	many	TRBV30	CAWMSRRNYGYTF	TGTGCCTGGATGTCACGGCGGAACTATGGCTACACCTTC
.	TRBJ2-7	.	TRBV20-1	CSSGTGYEQYF	TGCAGTTCAGGAACAGGGTACGAGCAGTACTTC
.	TRBJ1-1	few	TRBV27	CASSFLGGTEAFF	TGTGCCAGCAGTTTCTTGGGGGGCACTGAAGCTTTCTTT
.	TRBJ2-3	few	TRBV7-2	CASSSPTGREITDTQYF	TGTGCCAGCAGTTCGCCGACGGGACGGGAGATCACAGATACGCAGTATTTT
TRBD2	TRBJ2-7	few	TRBV28	CASSSAGGRYEQYF	TGTGCCAGCAGTTCGGCGGGGGGTCGGTACGAGCAGTACTTC
.	TRBJ1-1	few	TRBV24-1	CATSDPAGTEAFF	TGTGCCACCAGTGATCCAGCGGGAACTGAAGCTTTCTTT
.	TRBJ2-7	few	TRBV20-1	CSATGPNYEQYF	TGCAGTGCCACCGGGCCCAACTACGAGCAGTACTTC
TRBD2	TRBJ2-2	many	TRBV5-1	CASSPLGGTGELFF	TGTGCCAGCAGCCCACTCGGGGGGACCGGGGAGCTGTTTTTT
.	TRBJ2-3	.	TRBV21-1	CASSKGVGQIERDTQYF	TGTGCCAGCAGCAAAGGAGTGGGGCAAATAGAAAGGGATACGCAGTATTTT
.	TRBJ2-7	.	TRBV29-1	CSVEVVGRVIGEQYF	TGCAGCGTTGAAGTGGTCGGCAGGGTCATTGGCGAGCAGTACTTC
.	TRBJ2-7	few	TRBV20-1	CSARGTIGGPPYEQYF	TGCAGTGCTAGAGGCACTATCGGGGGACCCCCCTACGAGCAGTACTTC
TRBD2	TRBJ2-1	.	TRBV7-9	CASSASGSFLPYNEQFF	TGTGCCAGTTCAGCTAGCGGGAGTTTTCTCCCGTACAATGAGCAGTTCTTC
TRBD1	TRBJ1-1	.	TRBV6-1	CASSQRTGVMNTEAFF	TGTGCCAGCAGTCAAAGGACAGGGGTCATGAACACTGAAGCTTTCTTT
.	TRBJ2-7	.	TRBV12-3/TRBV12-4	CASSYGTRLLEQYF	TGTGCCAGCAGTTACGGGACCAGGCTCCTGGAGCAGTACTTC
TRBD2	TRBJ2-3	.	TRBV7-2	CASSGGLAVSTDTQYF	TGTGCCAGCAGCGGAGGACTAGCGGTTAGCACAGATACGCAGTATTTT
.	TRBJ2-1	many	TRBV24-1	CATSDFGGGYNEQFF	TGTGCCACCAGTGATTTTGGCGGCGGCTATAATGAGCAGTTCTTC
TRBD2	TRBJ2-7	few	TRBV2	CASSDPGGATYEQYF	TGTGCCAGCAGTGACCCGGGAGGGGCTACCTACGAGCAGTACTTC
.	TRBJ2-7	.	TRBV29-1	CSVIGPVYEQYF	TGCAGCGTTATTGGACCAGTATACGAGCAGTACTTC
.	TRBJ2-3	few	TRBV7-4	CASSNLGYF	TGTGCCAGCAGCAATCTTGGGTATTTT
.	TRBJ1-1	.	TRBV5-1	CASSGGTARGTEAFF	TGCGCCAGCAGCGGCGGGACGGCCAGAGGGACTGAAGCTTTCTTT
.	TRBJ1-6	.	TRBV16	CASSQSGQGGSPLHF	TGTGCCAGCAGCCAATCAGGGCAGGGAGGATCACCCCTCCACTTT
.	TRBJ2-3	.	TRBV7-2	CASTQAGRDTQYF	TGTGCCAGCACCCAAGCGGGCCGAGATACGCAGTATTTT
TRBD2	TRBJ2-3	few	TRBV9	CASSQAGGRTDTQYF	TGTGCCAGCAGCCAAGCGGGAGGGCGTACAGATACGCAGTATTTT
TRBD1	TRBJ1-1	.	TRBV20-1	CSARDLDRGKNTEAFF	TGCAGTGCTAGAGATTTGGACAGGGGGAAGAACACTGAAGCTTTCTTT
.	TRBJ2-1	few	TRBV10-3	CAISESTDYNEQFF	TGTGCCATCAGTGAGTCGACGGATTACAATGAGCAGTTCTTC
TRBD1	TRBJ2-2	.	TRBV6-2/TRBV6-3	CASSYETGGTGELFF	TGTGCCAGCAGTTATGAGACAGGGGGTACCGGGGAGCTGTTTTTT
TRBD1	TRBJ1-2	.	TRBV7-2	CASSAGTARGGYTF	TGTGCCAGCAGCGCGGGGACAGCCCGGGGCGGCTACACCTTC
.	TRBJ2-2	.	TRBV12-3/TRBV12-4	CASSVNRNTGELFF	TGTGCCAGCAGTGTAAACAGGAACACCGGGGAGCTGTTTTTT
.	TRBJ2-7	few	TRBV7-2	CASSRPGTGFYEQYF	TGTGCCAGCAGCCGTCCCGGGACTGGTTTCTACGAGCAGTACTTC
.	TRBJ2-7	few	TRBV27	CASSLSRGGPYRPYEQYF	TGTGCCAGCAGTTTATCCAGGGGGGGCCCGTACCGGCCATACGAGCAGTACTTC
.	TRBJ1-1	few	TRBV6-6	CASSPSRTAFF	TGTGCCAGCAGCCCTTCCCGGACGGCTTTCTTT
.	TRBJ2-7	few	TRBV29-1	CSVDYGTESYEQYF	TGCAGCGTTGATTACGGGACGGAGTCCTACGAGCAGTACTTC
.	TRBJ1-6	.	TRBV6-1	CASSLGGISPLHF	TGTGCCAGCAGCCTGGGGGGGATTTCACCCCTCCACTTT
.	TRBJ2-2	.	TRBV5-6	CASSPDSAPNTGELFF	TGTGCCAGCAGCCCAGACAGTGCCCCGAACACCGGGGAGCTGTTTTTT
.	TRBJ1-5	many	TRBV6-1	CASSRDPNSNQPQHF	TGTGCCAGCAGTCGGGACCCAAATAGCAATCAGCCCCAGCATTTT
TRBD2	TRBJ2-7	.	TRBV29-1	CSVVGQRGIYEQYF	TGCAGCGTTGTGGGTCAGCGGGGGATCTACGAGCAGTACTTC
.	TRBJ2-2	.	TRBV10-3	CAISESTVNTGELFF	TGTGCCATCAGTGAGTCAACCGTCAACACCGGGGAGCTGTTTTTT
TRBD1	TRBJ1-5	few	TRBV6-1	CASRHRGNQPQHF	TGTGCCAGCAGGCACAGGGGTAATCAGCCCCAGCATTTT
TRBD1	TRBJ2-7	.	TRBV3-1	CASSQAPRGHYEQYF	TGTGCCAGCAGCCAAGCACCGAGGGGGCACTACGAGCAGTACTTC
.	TRBJ1-5	few	TRBV27	CASRDSRYSNQPQHF	TGTGCCAGCAGGGACAGCCGTTATAGCAATCAGCCCCAGCATTTT
.	TRBJ2-4	.	TRBV27	CASSQGLQQNIQYF	TGTGCCAGCAGCCAGGGACTCCAACAAAACATTCAGTACTTC
.	TRBJ1-1	few	TRBV12-3/TRBV12-4	CASARRSPQNTEAFF	TGTGCCAGCGCCCGCCGTTCCCCACAGAACACTGAAGCTTTCTTT